This TCR beta chain was recovered during a study of molecular identifiers for immune sequencing clone quantification. Study-wide background: Replicates partitioned RNA from around 18,000 or 91,000 naive CD8 cells into five parts, sequencing four.

In the case of this clonotype: Antigen unknown.

The CDR3 runs 14 residues. Trimming pared 8 bases from V and 2 bases from J, leaving 13 bases between. From germline, CDR1 is SGHVS and CDR2 FNYEAQ. TCRdb independently ran MiXCR on the PCR reads; one entry per CDR3 protein. This sample carries some 97,000 distinct CDR3 sequences, around a third of them seen once, and the ten largest clones take under 5.5%. General study findings and limits: The sizes of highly expanded clones could be underestimated when identical TCR molecules share a barcode. More than 98% of effector molecules, versus under 1% of naive-cell molecules, belonged to clones above 20 RNA copies.

The sample taken for sequencing was naive CD8+ T cells from blood, with Jurkat cell RNA spiked in. Subset defined: FACS-sorted CD8+CD4-CCR7+CD45RA+ naive T cells. This receptor was obtained from a human donor in good health. Some libraries in this study had Jurkat cell RNA spiked in. The gene calls are TRBV7-6 and TRBJ1-3; D is ambiguous. The CDR3 protein is CASGPAGAGNTIYF. The DNA of the CDR3 is TGTGCCAGCGGCCCAGCGGGAGCTGGAAACACCATATATTTT.